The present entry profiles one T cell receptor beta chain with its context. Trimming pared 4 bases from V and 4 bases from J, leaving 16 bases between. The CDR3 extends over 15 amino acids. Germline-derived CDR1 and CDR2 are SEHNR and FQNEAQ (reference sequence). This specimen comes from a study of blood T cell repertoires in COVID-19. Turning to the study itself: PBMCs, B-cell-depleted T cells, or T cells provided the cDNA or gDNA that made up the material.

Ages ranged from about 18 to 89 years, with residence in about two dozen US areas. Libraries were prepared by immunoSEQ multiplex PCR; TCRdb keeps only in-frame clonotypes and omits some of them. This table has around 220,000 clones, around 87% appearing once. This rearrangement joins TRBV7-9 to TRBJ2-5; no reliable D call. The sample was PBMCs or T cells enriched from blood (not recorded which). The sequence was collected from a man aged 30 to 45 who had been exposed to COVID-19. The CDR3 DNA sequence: TGTGCCAGCAGCTCCCCCTATGAATCGGGAGAGACCCAGTACTTC. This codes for CASSSPYESGETQYF.